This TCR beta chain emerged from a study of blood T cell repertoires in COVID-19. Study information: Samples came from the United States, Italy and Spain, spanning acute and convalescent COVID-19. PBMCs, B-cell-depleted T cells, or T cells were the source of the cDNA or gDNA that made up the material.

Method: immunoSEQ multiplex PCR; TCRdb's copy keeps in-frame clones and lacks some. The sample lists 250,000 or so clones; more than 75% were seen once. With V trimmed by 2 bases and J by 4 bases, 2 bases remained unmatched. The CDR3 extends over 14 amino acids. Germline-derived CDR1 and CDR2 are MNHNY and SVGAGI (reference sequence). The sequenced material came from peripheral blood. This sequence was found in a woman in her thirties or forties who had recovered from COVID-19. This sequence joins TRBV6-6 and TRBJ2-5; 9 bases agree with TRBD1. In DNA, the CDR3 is TGTGCCAGCAGTTACCCGGGACAGGGAGAGACCCAGTACTTC. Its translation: CASSYPGQGETQYF.